The 10 T cell receptor beta chains below were found in one sample sequenced in a study of blood T cell repertoires in COVID-19. Sequencing used immunoSEQ multiplex PCR; TCRdb keeps in-frame clones, though not all of them. The sample has tens of thousands of clones, 75% to 90% seen once. Material for sequencing was peripheral blood. These TCRs come from an older man with acute or convalescent COVID-19.

The chain is built from TRBV7-2 and TRBJ1-2; TRBD1 aligns across 7 bases. Per germline, CDR1 SGHTA and CDR2 FQGNSA. Germline trimming cut 1 base from V and 0 bases from J; bases unmatched to any gene: 11. This CDR3 has 18 residues. CDR3 sequence (DNA): TGTGCCAGCAGCTTAGTCCCAGGGGGACCACAAGCTAACTATGGCTACACCTTC. Translating gives CASSLVPGGPQANYGYTF.

V is TRBV5-1 and J is TRBJ2-3, with TRBD1 matching 9 bases. The junction had 13 bases not matched to a gene; V was cut back by 7 bases and J by 4 bases. Germline values: CDR1 SGHRS, CDR2 YFSETQ. The CDR3 runs 16 residues. This chain's CDR3 is CASGPTGGAGADTQYF. The CDR3 nucleotides read TGCGCCAGCGGACCCACAGGGGGCGCTGGGGCAGATACGCAGTATTTT.

The chain employs TRBV4-3 and TRBJ2-1; 13 nucleotides align to TRBD2. CDR1 is LGHNA, CDR2 YSLEER, per germline. V was pared by 4 bases and J by 9 bases, with 6 bases of the junction left unmatched. The CDR3 extends over 15 amino acids. CDR3 nucleotides: TGCGCCAGCAGCCCAACTAGCGGGAGGGCCGGTGAGCAGTTCTTC. Translating it yields CASSPTSGRAGEQFF.

The CDR3 DNA follows: TGTGCCAGCAGCTTGATGGACAGGGTAAATGGCTACACCTTC. Translation gives CASSLMDRVNGYTF. V is TRBV5-4 and J is TRBJ1-2, with TRBD1 matching over 8 bases. The CDR3 spans 14 residues. The germline gives CDR1 SGHNT, CDR2 YYREEE (reference sequence). Unmatched junction bases numbered 5, after V lost 1 base and J lost 6 bases.

The chain combines TRBV5-1 with TRBJ1-2, with D tentatively TRBD1 (5 bases). The CDR3 has 14 residues. The V gene lost 3 bases and the J gene lost 8 bases, with 17 bases spanning the gap. Germline CDR1 reads SGHRS; CDR2 reads YFSETQ. As DNA, the CDR3 is TGCGCCAGCAGCTCCGGGCGGGGGAATGCCGGCTACACCTTC. This gives the protein CASSSGRGNAGYTF.

This clone was seen once. The chain combines TRBV6-2 or TRBV6-3 with TRBJ2-3; 14 nucleotides match TRBD2. The V gene's germline CDR1 is MNHEY and CDR2 SVGEGT. The V and J ends lost 5 bases and 4 bases, in that order; junction bases with no gene match: 5. The CDR3 is 16 amino acids. The CDR3 DNA follows: TGTGCCAGCAGTCGACTAGCGGGGGGGCTTTCAGATACGCAGTATTTT. Translating gives CASSRLAGGLSDTQYF.

This clone is a singleton in its sample. CDR3 coding DNA: TGCGCCAGCAGCCCCAGAAGGGGTGGTAACAATGAGCAGTTCTTC. It translates to CASSPRRGGNNEQFF. The V call is TRBV4-1, the J call TRBJ2-1; maybe TRBD1 (5 bases). There are 15 residues in the CDR3. CDR1 is MGHRA and CDR2 is YSYEKL in the germline V gene. V lost 4 bases to trimming and J lost 5 bases, with 15 bases between them.

This clone has just a few counts. The J gene is TRBJ2-2, the V gene TRBV5-4; the match to TRBD2 covers 9 bases. The CDR3 spans 15 residues. V lost 2 bases to trimming and J lost 3 bases; unmatched junction nucleotides: 2. Germline CDR1 and CDR2: SGHNT and YYREEE (reference sequence). CDR3 amino acids: CASSFGGRDTGELFF. CDR3 in DNA: TGTGCCAGCAGCTTCGGCGGGAGGGACACCGGGGAGCTGTTTTTT. The variable domain in full, completed from reference TRBV5-4 and TRBJ2-2, reads ETGVTQSPTHLIKTRGQQVTLRCSSQSGHNTVSWYQQALGQGPQFIFQYYREEENGRGNFPPRFSGLQFPNYSSELNVNALELDDSALYLCASSFGGRDTGELFFGEGSRLTVL.

The J gene is TRBJ2-7, the V gene TRBV29-1; 14 bases line up with TRBD2. CDR1 is SQVTM and CDR2 is ANQGSEA in the germline V gene. CDR3 size: 15 residues. Trimming at V came to 4 bases and at J to 0 bases, leaving 2 bases not matched to a gene. The CDR3 bases are TGCAGCGTTGGGGGACTAGCGGGGGACTCCTACGAGCAGTACTTC. It yields the protein CSVGGLAGDSYEQYF.

The rearrangement links TRBV5-4 to TRBJ2-2; 7 positions agree with TRBD1. The CDR3 loop spans 13 amino acids. V was clipped by 4 bases and J by 6 bases; unmatched bases: 3. Germline loops: CDR1 SGHNT, CDR2 YYREEE (reference sequence). CDR3 coding DNA: TGTGCCAGCAGCGGGACAGCGCCCGGGGAGCTGTTTTTT. Translated, it gives CASSGTAPGELFF.